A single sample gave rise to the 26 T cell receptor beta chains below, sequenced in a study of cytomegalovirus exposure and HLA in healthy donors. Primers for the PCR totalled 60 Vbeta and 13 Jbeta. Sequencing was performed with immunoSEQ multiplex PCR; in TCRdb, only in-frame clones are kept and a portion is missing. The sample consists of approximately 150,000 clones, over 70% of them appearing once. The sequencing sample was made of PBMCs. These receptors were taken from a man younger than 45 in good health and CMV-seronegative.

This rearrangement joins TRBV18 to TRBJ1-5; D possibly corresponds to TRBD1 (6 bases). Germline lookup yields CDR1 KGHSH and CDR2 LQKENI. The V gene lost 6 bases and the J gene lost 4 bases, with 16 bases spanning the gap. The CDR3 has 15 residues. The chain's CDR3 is CASSPTIRGNQPQHF. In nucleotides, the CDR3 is TGTGCCAGCTCCCCGACCATCAGGGGAAATCAGCCCCAGCATTTT.

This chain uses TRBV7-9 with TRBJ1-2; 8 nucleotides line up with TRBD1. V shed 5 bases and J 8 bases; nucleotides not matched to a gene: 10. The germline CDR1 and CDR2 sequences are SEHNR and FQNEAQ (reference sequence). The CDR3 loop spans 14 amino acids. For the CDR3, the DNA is TGTGCCAGCAGCCCCGGGCAGGGGGCGGGCGGCTACACCTTC. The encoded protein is CASSPGQGAGGYTF.

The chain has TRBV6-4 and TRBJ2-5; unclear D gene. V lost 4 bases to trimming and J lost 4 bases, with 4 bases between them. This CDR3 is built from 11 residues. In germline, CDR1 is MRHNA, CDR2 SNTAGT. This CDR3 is CASSAGETQYF. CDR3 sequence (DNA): TGTGCCAGCAGTGCGGGAGAGACCCAGTACTTC.

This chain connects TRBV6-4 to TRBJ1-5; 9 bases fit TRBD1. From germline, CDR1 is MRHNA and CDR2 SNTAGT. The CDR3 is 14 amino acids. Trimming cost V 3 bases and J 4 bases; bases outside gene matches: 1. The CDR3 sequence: CASSEGQGNQPQHF. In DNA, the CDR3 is TGTGCCAGCAGTGAGGGACAGGGTAATCAGCCCCAGCATTTT.

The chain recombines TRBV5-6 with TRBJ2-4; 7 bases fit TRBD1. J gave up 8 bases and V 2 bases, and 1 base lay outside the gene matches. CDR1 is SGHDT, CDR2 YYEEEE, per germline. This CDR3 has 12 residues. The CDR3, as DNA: TGTGCCAGCAGCTTAACAGGGGACATTCAGTACTTC. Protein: CASSLTGDIQYF.

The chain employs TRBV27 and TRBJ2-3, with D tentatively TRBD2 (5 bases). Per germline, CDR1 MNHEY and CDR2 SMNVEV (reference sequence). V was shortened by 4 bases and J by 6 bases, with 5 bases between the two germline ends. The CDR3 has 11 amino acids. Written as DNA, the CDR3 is TGTGCCAGCAGTTGGAGGGATACGCAGTATTTT. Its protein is CASSWRDTQYF.

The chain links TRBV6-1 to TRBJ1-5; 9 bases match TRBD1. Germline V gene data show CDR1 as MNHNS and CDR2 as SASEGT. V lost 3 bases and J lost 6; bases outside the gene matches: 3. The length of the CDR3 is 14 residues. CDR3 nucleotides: TGTGCCAGCAGTGAGGGGACAGGGATTCAGCCCCAGCATTTT. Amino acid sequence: CASSEGTGIQPQHF.

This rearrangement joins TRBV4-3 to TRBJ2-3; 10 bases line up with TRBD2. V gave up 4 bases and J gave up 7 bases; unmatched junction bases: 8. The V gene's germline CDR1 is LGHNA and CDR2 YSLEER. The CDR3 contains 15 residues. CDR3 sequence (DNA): TGCGCCAGCAGCCCTAGCGGGGGCCTCGCTTATACGCAGTATTTT. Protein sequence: CASSPSGGLAYTQYF.

As DNA, the CDR3 is TGTGCCAGCAGTCCTCAGGACTACAATGAGCAGTTCTTC. The encoded protein is CASSPQDYNEQFF. The chain is built from TRBV7-3 and TRBJ2-1; D is ambiguous. The germline CDR1 and CDR2 sequences are SGHTA and FQGTGA. Deletions cut 6 bases from V and 3 bases from J, with 9 bases between. CDR3 length equals 13 residues.

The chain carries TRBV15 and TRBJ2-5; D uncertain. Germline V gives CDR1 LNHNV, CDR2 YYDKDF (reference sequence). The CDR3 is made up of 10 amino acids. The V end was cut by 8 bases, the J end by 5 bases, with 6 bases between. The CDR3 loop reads CATGAETQYF. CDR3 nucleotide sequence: TGTGCCACCGGAGCGGAGACCCAGTACTTC.

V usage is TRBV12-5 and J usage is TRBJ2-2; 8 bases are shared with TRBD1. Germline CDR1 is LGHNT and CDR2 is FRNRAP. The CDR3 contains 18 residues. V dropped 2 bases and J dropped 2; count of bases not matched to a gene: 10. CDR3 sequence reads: CASGLKNLGQANTGELFF. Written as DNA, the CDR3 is TGTGCTAGTGGTTTGAAAAACCTGGGACAGGCCAACACCGGGGAGCTGTTTTTT.

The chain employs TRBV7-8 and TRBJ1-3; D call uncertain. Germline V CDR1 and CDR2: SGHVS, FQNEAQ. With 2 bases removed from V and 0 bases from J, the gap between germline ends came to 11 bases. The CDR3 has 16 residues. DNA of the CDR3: TGTGCCAGCAGCTTATTTGCAGGCCGCTCTGGAAACACCATATATTTT. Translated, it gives CASSLFAGRSGNTIYF.

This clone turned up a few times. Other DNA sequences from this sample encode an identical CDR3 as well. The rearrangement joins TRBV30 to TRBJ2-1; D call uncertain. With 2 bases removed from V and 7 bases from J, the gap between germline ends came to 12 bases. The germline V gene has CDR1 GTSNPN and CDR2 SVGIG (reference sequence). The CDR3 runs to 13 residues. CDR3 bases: TGTGCCTGGAGTTCCACAGAGAGAAATGAGCAGTTCTTC. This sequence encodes CAWSSTERNEQFF.

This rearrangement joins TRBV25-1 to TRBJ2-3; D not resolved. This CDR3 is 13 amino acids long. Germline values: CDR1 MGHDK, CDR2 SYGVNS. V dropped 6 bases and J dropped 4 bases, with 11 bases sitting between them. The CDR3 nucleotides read TGTGCCAGCAGCGCCGGGTCGTCAGATACGCAGTATTTT. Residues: CASSAGSSDTQYF.

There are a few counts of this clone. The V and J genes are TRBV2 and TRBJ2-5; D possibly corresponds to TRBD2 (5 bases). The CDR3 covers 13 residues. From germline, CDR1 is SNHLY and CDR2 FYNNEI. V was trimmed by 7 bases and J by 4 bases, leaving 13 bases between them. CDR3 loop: CASMDGGRETQYF. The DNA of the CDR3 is TGTGCCAGCATGGACGGCGGGCGAGAGACCCAGTACTTC.

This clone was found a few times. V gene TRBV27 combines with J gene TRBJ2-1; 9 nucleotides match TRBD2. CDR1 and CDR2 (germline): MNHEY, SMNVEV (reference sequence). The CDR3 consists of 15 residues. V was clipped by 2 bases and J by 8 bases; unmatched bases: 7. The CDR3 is CASSLPSGRIDEQFF. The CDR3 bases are TGTGCCAGCAGTTTACCCAGCGGGAGGATCGATGAGCAGTTCTTC.

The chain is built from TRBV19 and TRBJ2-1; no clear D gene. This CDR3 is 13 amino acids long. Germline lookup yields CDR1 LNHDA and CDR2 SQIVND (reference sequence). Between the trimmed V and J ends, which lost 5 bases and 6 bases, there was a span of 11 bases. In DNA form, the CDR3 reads TGTGCCAGTAGTCCGCTAGAAGGCAATGAGCAGTTCTTC. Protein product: CASSPLEGNEQFF. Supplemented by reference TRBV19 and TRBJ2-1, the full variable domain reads DGGITQSPKYLFRKEGQNVTLSCEQNLNHDAMYWYRQDPGQGLRLIYYSQIVNDFQKGDIAEGYSVSREKKESFPLTVTSAQKNPTAFYLCASSPLEGNEQFFGPGTRLTVL.

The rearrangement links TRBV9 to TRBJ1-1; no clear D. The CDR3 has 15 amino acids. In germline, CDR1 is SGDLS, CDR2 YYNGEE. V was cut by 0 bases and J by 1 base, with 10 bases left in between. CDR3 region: CASSVVSSSNTEAFF. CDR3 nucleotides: TGTGCCAGCAGCGTAGTTTCGAGCTCGAACACTGAAGCTTTCTTT.

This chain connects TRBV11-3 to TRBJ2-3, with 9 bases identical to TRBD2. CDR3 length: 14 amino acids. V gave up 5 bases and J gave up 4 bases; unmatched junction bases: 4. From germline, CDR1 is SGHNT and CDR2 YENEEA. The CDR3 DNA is TGTGCCAGCAGCCCCCGGACTAGCGCAGATACGCAGTATTTT. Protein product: CASSPRTSADTQYF. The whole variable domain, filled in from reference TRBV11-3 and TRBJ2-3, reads EAGVVQSPRYKIIEKKQPVAFWCNPISGHNTLYWYLQNLGQGPELLIRYENEEAVDDSQLPKDRFSAERLKGVDSTLKIQPAELGDSAVYLCASSPRTSADTQYFGPGTRLTVL.

In DNA form, the CDR3 reads TGTGCCATCAGTGCTCCGGGGAGCCCTAACTATGGCTACACCTTC. Its protein product is CAISAPGSPNYGYTF. The genes are TRBV10-3 and TRBJ1-2; D not certain. V was clipped by 4 bases and J by 0 bases, with 12 bases between them. CDR3 length: 15 residues. Germline CDR1 and CDR2: ENHRY and SYGVKD.

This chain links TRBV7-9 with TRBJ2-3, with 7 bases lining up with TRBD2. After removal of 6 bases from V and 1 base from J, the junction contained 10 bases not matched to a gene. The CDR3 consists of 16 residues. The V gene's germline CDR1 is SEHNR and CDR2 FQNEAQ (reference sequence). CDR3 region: CASSLRLGGGTDTQYF. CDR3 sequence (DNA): TGTGCCAGCAGTTTAAGGCTGGGGGGGGGCACAGATACGCAGTATTTT.

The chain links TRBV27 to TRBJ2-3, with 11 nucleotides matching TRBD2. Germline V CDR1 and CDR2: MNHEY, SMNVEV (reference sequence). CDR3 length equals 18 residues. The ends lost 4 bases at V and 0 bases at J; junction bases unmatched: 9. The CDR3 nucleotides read TGTGCCAGCAGTTCTCGACTAGCGGGGTCCTCTAGCACAGATACGCAGTATTTT. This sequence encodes CASSSRLAGSSSTDTQYF.

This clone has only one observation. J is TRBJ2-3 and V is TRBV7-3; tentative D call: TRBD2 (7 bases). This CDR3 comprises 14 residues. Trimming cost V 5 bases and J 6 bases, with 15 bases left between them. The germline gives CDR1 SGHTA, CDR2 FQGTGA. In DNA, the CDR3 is TGTGCCAGCAGCCCACTGGCGGGGGCGGATACGCAGTATTTT. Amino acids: CASSPLAGADTQYF.

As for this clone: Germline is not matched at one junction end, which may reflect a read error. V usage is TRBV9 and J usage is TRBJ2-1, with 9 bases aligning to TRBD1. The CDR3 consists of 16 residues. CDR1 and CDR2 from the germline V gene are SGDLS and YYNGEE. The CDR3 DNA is TGTGCCAGTAGCGTAGTCTCGGGACAGGGCTACAATGAGCAGTTCTTC. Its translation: CASSVVSGQGYNEQFF. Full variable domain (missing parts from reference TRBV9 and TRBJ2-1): DSGVTQTPKHLITATGQRVTLRCSPRSGDLSVYWYQQSLDQGLQFLIQYYNGEERAKGNILERFSAQQFPDLHSELNLSSLELGDSALYFCASSVVSGQGYNEQFFGPGTRLTVL.

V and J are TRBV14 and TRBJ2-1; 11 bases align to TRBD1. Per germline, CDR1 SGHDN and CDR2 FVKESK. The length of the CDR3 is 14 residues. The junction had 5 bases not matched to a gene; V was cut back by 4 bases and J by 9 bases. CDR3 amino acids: CASSLRTGGSEQFF. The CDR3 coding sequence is TGTGCCAGCAGCCTACGGACAGGGGGCAGTGAGCAGTTCTTC.

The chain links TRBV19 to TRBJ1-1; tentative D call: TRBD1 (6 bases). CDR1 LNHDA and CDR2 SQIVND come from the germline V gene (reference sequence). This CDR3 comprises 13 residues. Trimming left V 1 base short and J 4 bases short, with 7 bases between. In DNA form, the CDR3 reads TGTGCCAGTAGTATAGGGACAGCCACTGAAGCTTTCTTT. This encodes CASSIGTATEAFF.